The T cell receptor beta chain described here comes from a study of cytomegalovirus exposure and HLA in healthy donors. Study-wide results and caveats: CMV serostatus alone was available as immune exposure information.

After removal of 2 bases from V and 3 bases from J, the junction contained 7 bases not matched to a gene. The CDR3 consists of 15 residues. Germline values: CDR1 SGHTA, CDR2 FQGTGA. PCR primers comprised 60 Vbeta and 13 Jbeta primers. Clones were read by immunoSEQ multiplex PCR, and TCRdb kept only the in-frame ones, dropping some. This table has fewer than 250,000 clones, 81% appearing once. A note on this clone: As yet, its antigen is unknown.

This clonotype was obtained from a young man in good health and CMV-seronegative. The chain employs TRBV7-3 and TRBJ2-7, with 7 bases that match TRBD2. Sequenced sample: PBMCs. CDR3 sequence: CASSLGGGPFYEQYF. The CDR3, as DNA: TGTGCCAGCAGCTTAGGGGGAGGGCCCTTCTACGAGCAGTACTTC.